Below are 32 T cell receptor beta chains sequenced from a single sample in a study of cytotoxic CD8 clonotypes in ibrutinib-treated CLL. Sequenced by immunoSEQ multiplex PCR; TCRdb stores in-frame clones only, minus some. The repertoire consists of about 300,000 clones, with about 72% occurring once and the leading ten covering roughly 5%. The sample here was PBMCs, taken at disease progression, from a patient treated with ibrutinib. The receptors were gathered from a human donor with chronic lymphocytic leukemia.

This clone appeared a few times. The CDR3 bases are TGTGCCAGCAGCCAACGACAGGTCCAAGGGACCGGGGAGCTGTTTTTT. Its translation: CASSQRQVQGTGELFF. The J gene is TRBJ2-2, the V gene TRBV7-9; weak D call: TRBD1 (6 bases). V dropped 5 bases and J dropped 5 bases, with 18 bases sitting between them. Germline V gives CDR1 SEHNR, CDR2 FQNEAQ (reference sequence). The CDR3 covers 16 residues.

The V call is TRBV13, the J call TRBJ1-1; a possible D gene is TRBD1 (6 bases). Trimming cost V 7 bases and J 1 base, with 13 bases left between them. The germline V gene encodes CDR1 PRHDT and CDR2 FYEKMQ (reference sequence). The CDR3 covers 14 residues. The CDR3 DNA sequence: TGTGCCAGCAATACCGGGACATCGAACACTGAAGCTTTCTTT. Translating gives CASNTGTSNTEAFF.

The rearrangement links TRBV27 to TRBJ2-7; TRBD1 agrees at 9 bases. The J segment lost 5 bases and the V segment lost 1 base, leaving 12 bases of the junction unmatched. This CDR3 is built from 17 residues. Germline V lookup: CDR1 MNHEY, CDR2 SMNVEV (reference sequence). CDR3 region: CASSLLSDRGRLNEQYF. CDR3 coding DNA: TGTGCCAGCAGTTTATTGTCGGACAGGGGAAGACTAAACGAGCAGTACTTC.

The gene calls are TRBV4-2 and TRBJ2-2, with TRBD1 matching over 9 bases. The J segment lost 2 bases and the V segment lost 4 bases, leaving 5 bases of the junction unmatched. The CDR3 is made up of 16 amino acids. Germline CDR1 is LGHNA and CDR2 is YNFKEQ. CDR3: CASSLRDRVNTGELFF. The CDR3 bases are TGTGCCAGCAGCCTGAGGGACAGGGTAAACACCGGGGAGCTGTTTTTT.

This chain links TRBV5-1 with TRBJ1-1; TRBD1 aligns across 10 bases. The CDR3 is made up of 14 amino acids. Trimming removed 4 bases from V and 4 bases from J; junction bases left unmatched: 4. Germline V gives CDR1 SGHRS, CDR2 YFSETQ. The CDR3 spells CASSTDRGTTEAFF. In DNA form, the CDR3 reads TGCGCCAGCAGCACGGACAGGGGGACCACTGAAGCTTTCTTT.

The chain combines TRBV9 with TRBJ2-7; 7 bases fit TRBD2. CDR1 is SGDLS and CDR2 is YYNGEE in the germline V gene. The CDR3 length is 14 residues. Trimming removed 0 bases from V and 2 bases from J; junction bases left unmatched: 2. CDR3 coding DNA: TGTGCCAGCAGCGTAGAGGGGAGGGCCTACGAGCAGTACTTC. It is translated as CASSVEGRAYEQYF.

This sequence joins TRBV7-8 and TRBJ2-1; the match to TRBD2 covers 7 bases. CDR1 SGHVS and CDR2 FQNEAQ come from the germline V gene. The V and J ends lost 5 bases and 1 base, in that order; junction bases with no gene match: 8. This CDR3 region has 16 residues. The CDR3: CASSRVGAGSYNEQFF. For the CDR3, the DNA is TGTGCCAGCAGCAGGGTGGGAGCGGGGTCCTACAATGAGCAGTTCTTC.

The table lists this clone with a few counts. This chain connects TRBV10-3 to TRBJ1-5; a possible D gene is TRBD1 (6 bases). CDR1 is ENHRY, CDR2 SYGVKD, per germline. This CDR3 comprises 16 residues. V was cut by 2 bases and J by 1 base, with 12 bases left in between. As DNA, the CDR3 is TGTGCCATCAGTGAGGGAACAGGGTTAAGCAATCAGCCCCAGCATTTT. This codes for CAISEGTGLSNQPQHF.

The chain links TRBV5-4 to TRBJ1-2; maybe TRBD1 (5 bases). The CDR3 has 14 residues. CDR1 and CDR2 from the germline V gene are SGHNT and YYREEE (reference sequence). Trimming took 4 bases from V and 4 from J, leaving 14 bases between them. For the CDR3, the DNA is TGTGCCAGCAGCCCGGGTGGGGCTGGCTATGGCTACACCTTC. This sequence encodes CASSPGGAGYGYTF.

V is TRBV28 and J is TRBJ1-2; D gene unclear. CDR1 is MDHEN, CDR2 SYDVKM, per germline. There are 14 residues in the CDR3. The V end was cut by 5 bases, the J end by 1 base, with 11 bases between. The chain's CDR3 is CASSPTGNNYGYTF. The CDR3 nucleotides read TGTGCCAGCAGTCCTACGGGGAATAACTATGGCTACACCTTC.

The chain recombines TRBV6-1 with TRBJ2-3; 11 bases align to TRBD2. CDR3 length: 15 amino acids. Germline V lookup: CDR1 MNHNS, CDR2 SASEGT. The V gene end was trimmed by 6 bases and the J gene end by 0 bases; junction bases not matched to a gene: 2. The CDR3 DNA sequence: TGTGCCAGCAGGCGGACTAGCGGGAGCACAGATACGCAGTATTTT. Translating gives CASRRTSGSTDTQYF.

About this clone: Germline and junction disagree at one end, which may indicate a read error. The CDR3 bases are TGTGCCAGTAGTTCAACAGGCGGACAGGGACACTTC. It translates to CASSSTGGQGHF. This chain links TRBV19 with TRBJ1-2, with 8 bases matching TRBD1. CDR1 is LNHDA and CDR2 is SQIVND in the germline V gene (reference sequence). This CDR3 is built from 12 residues. The variable domain in full, completed from reference TRBV19 and TRBJ1-2, reads DGGITQSPKYLFRKEGQNVTLSCEQNLNHDAMYWYRQDPGQGLRLIYYSQIVNDFQKGDIAEGYSVSREKKESFPLTVTSAQKNPTAFYLCASSSTGGQGHFGSGTRLTVV.

The rearrangement links TRBV6-5 to TRBJ2-7; a weak D match, TRBD1 (6 bases). V lost 8 bases to trimming and J lost 4 bases, with 12 bases between them. Germline V gene lookup returns CDR1 MNHEY and CDR2 SVGAGI. This CDR3 spans 12 amino acids. CDR3 nucleotide sequence: TGTGCCAGCGGGGGCATAGGTTACGAGCAGTACTTC. Translation gives CASGGIGYEQYF.

The rearrangement uses TRBV12-5 and TRBJ1-6; possibly TRBD1 for D (6 bases). V shed 3 bases and J shed 2 bases, with 8 bases lying between them. This CDR3 has 15 amino acids. CDR1 is LGHNT, CDR2 FRNRAP, per germline. CDR3 in amino acids: CASGFGQTYNSPLHF. The CDR3, as DNA: TGTGCTAGTGGTTTCGGACAGACCTATAATTCACCCCTCCACTTT.

The CDR3 DNA sequence: TGTGCCAGCAGTTTAGCGGGGGAGACCCAGTACTTC. The encoded protein is CASSLAGETQYF. The chain uses TRBV28 and TRBJ2-5, with a possible D match to TRBD2 (6 bases). Per germline, CDR1 MDHEN and CDR2 SYDVKM. CDR3 length: 12 amino acids. Trimming removed 2 bases at V and 5 bases at J, with 6 bases between. The variable domain in full, with the rest retrieved from reference TRBV28 and TRBJ2-5, is DVKVTQSSRYLVKRTGEKVFLECVQDMDHENMFWYRQDPGLGLRLIYFSYDVKMKEKGDIPEGYSVSREKKERFSLILESASTNQTSMYLCASSLAGETQYFGPGTRLLVL.

The rearrangement links TRBV6-1 to TRBJ2-5; TRBD2 aligns across 11 bases. The CDR3 runs 16 residues. J gave up 1 base and V 2 bases, and 3 bases lay outside the gene matches. Germline lookup yields CDR1 MNHNS and CDR2 SASEGT. CDR3 sequence reads: CASSESTSGGQETQYF. In DNA form, the CDR3 reads TGTGCCAGCAGTGAAAGTACTAGCGGGGGCCAAGAGACCCAGTACTTC.

This clone was recorded only once. The V call is TRBV7-8, the J call TRBJ1-1; unclear D gene. The V and J ends lost 5 bases and 1 base respectively, with 14 bases between them. Germline values: CDR1 SGHVS, CDR2 FQNEAQ. The CDR3 has 15 amino acids. The CDR3 spells CASSPFSTANTEAFF. The CDR3 coding sequence is TGTGCCAGCAGCCCCTTCTCTACAGCGAACACTGAAGCTTTCTTT.

The chain joins TRBV11-2 to TRBJ2-1, with D unclear. The CDR3 consists of 16 residues. V was clipped by 5 bases and J by 7 bases, with 21 bases between them. CDR1 and CDR2 (germline): SGHAT, FQNNGV. The CDR3 region is CASSLISGPRGNEQFF. The CDR3 DNA follows: TGTGCCAGCAGCCTAATCTCCGGGCCCAGAGGAAATGAGCAGTTCTTC.

The chain joins TRBV28 to TRBJ2-5; D might be TRBD2 (5 bases). In germline, CDR1 is MDHEN, CDR2 SYDVKM. The CDR3 extends over 13 amino acids. The V end was cut by 5 bases, the J end by 5 bases, with 12 bases between. CDR3 in amino acids: CASSPTSRETQYF. The CDR3 nucleotides are TGTGCCAGCAGTCCCACTAGTCGGGAGACCCAGTACTTC.

The CDR3 loop reads CASSRSTSGRFAEQFF. The DNA for the CDR3 is TGTGCCAGCAGTCGATCGACTAGCGGGAGGTTTGCTGAGCAGTTCTTC. The chain combines TRBV11-2 with TRBJ2-1; 13 bases agree with TRBD2. Trimming cost V 6 bases and J 9 bases; bases outside gene matches: 11. From germline, CDR1 is SGHAT and CDR2 FQNNGV. The CDR3 spans 16 residues.

The chain uses TRBV7-9 and TRBJ2-5, with 10 positions matching TRBD1. Germline trimming cut 3 bases from V and 5 bases from J; bases unmatched to any gene: 6. Germline V gene sequence: CDR1 SEHNR, CDR2 FQNEAQ (reference sequence). The CDR3 sequence is 15 residues long. The CDR3 loop is CASSFWTGGPETQYF. For the CDR3, the DNA is TGTGCCAGCAGCTTTTGGACAGGGGGTCCGGAGACCCAGTACTTC. The whole variable domain, remainder taken from reference TRBV7-9 and TRBJ2-5, is DTGVSQNPRHKITKRGQNVTFRCDPISEHNRLYWYRQTLGQGPEFLTYFQNEAQLEKSRLLSDRFSAERPKGSFSTLEIQRTEQGDSAMYLCASSFWTGGPETQYFGPGTRLLVL.

V usage is TRBV5-6 and J usage is TRBJ2-7; no clear D. The CDR3 runs 14 residues. V lost 2 bases to trimming and J lost 2 bases, with 11 bases between them. Germline V gene lookup returns CDR1 SGHDT and CDR2 YYEEEE. The CDR3 sequence: CASSLVRNPYEQYF. In DNA form, the CDR3 reads TGTGCCAGCAGCTTAGTCCGGAACCCCTACGAGCAGTACTTC.

The sample holds a few counts of this clone. V gene TRBV9 combines with J gene TRBJ2-2, with 15 bases matching TRBD2. This CDR3 is built from 19 residues. V lost 3 bases and J lost 2; bases outside the gene matches: 8. Germline values: CDR1 SGDLS, CDR2 YYNGEE. CDR3 residues: CASSASGTSGGRNTGELFF. Written as DNA, the CDR3 is TGTGCCAGCAGCGCGTCCGGGACTAGCGGGGGGAGAAACACCGGGGAGCTGTTTTTT.

This clone was picked up one time. The chain is built from TRBV6-5 and TRBJ2-1; 10 nucleotides line up with TRBD2. Trimming removed 2 bases from V and 2 bases from J; junction bases left unmatched: 0. The V gene's germline CDR1 is MNHEY and CDR2 SVGAGI. This CDR3 comprises 15 residues. The CDR3 sequence is CASSYLAGAYNEQFF. In DNA form, the CDR3 reads TGTGCCAGCAGTTACCTAGCGGGAGCCTACAATGAGCAGTTCTTC.

V usage is TRBV10-3 and J usage is TRBJ1-2; TRBD1 aligns across 10 bases. Unmatched junction bases numbered 14, after V lost 3 bases and J lost 1 base. The CDR3 runs 19 residues. Germline CDR1 reads ENHRY; CDR2 reads SYGVKD. The CDR3: CAISDSPDRGRVGNYGYTF. The CDR3 region has the DNA TGTGCCATCAGTGACTCCCCTGACAGGGGGCGAGTGGGTAACTATGGCTACACCTTC.

With respect to this clone: Within the sample, other DNA sequences also encode this same CDR3. The J gene is TRBJ2-2, the V gene TRBV11-2; unclear D gene. The ends were cut back, 1 base at V and 7 bases at J, with 4 bases in the middle. CDR1 and CDR2 (germline): SGHAT, FQNNGV. This CDR3 contains 12 residues. The CDR3 DNA follows: TGTGCCAGCAGCTTAGGGAGCGGGGAGCTGTTTTTT. Protein sequence: CASSLGSGELFF. The whole variable domain, filled in from reference TRBV11-2 and TRBJ2-2, reads EAGVAQSPRYKIIEKRQSVAFWCNPISGHATLYWYQQILGQGPKLLIQFQNNGVVDDSQLPKDRFSAERLKGVDSTLKIQPAKLEDSAVYLCASSLGSGELFFGEGSRLTVL.

This clone came up once. The chain is built from TRBV5-1 and TRBJ2-2, with D perhaps TRBD1 (5 bases). The germline V and J ends were trimmed by 1 base and 2 bases, with 12 bases remaining between them. The CDR3 has 16 residues. Germline lookup yields CDR1 SGHRS and CDR2 YFSETQ. The CDR3 DNA is TGCGCCAGCAGCTTGAGCGTTCAGGGAAACACCGGGGAGCTGTTTTTT. It yields the protein CASSLSVQGNTGELFF. Filled out from reference TRBV5-1 and TRBJ2-2, the complete variable domain reads KAGVTQTPRYLIKTRGQQVTLSCSPISGHRSVSWYQQTPGQGLQFLFEYFSETQRNKGNFPGRFSGRQFSNSRSEMNVSTLELGDSALYLCASSLSVQGNTGELFFGEGSRLTVL.

The rearrangement links TRBV6-4 to TRBJ2-2; TRBD1 aligns across 9 bases. Germline V gene lookup returns CDR1 MRHNA and CDR2 SNTAGT. Trimming took 10 bases from V and 1 from J; bases not matched to a gene: 4. This CDR3 has 14 amino acids. CDR3 sequence reads: CANRQGGNTGELFF. The CDR3 DNA reads as TGTGCCAACCGACAGGGGGGGAACACCGGGGAGCTGTTTTTT.

This clone has only a few counts. The chain combines TRBV19 with TRBJ2-1; 7 nucleotides match TRBD1. CDR3 size: 18 residues. CDR1 is LNHDA, CDR2 SQIVND, per germline (reference sequence). With 3 bases clipped from V and 0 bases from J, the junction kept 11 bases outside the gene matches. CDR3 loop: CASSITGAMVSSYNEQFF. The CDR3 nucleotides read TGTGCCAGTAGTATTACAGGGGCGATGGTAAGCTCCTACAATGAGCAGTTCTTC.

The genes are TRBV6-5 and TRBJ2-3; D may be TRBD2 (6 bases). There are 15 residues in the CDR3. Germline V gene data show CDR1 as MNHEY and CDR2 as SVGAGI. Trimming took 6 bases from V and 0 from J, leaving 13 bases between them. CDR3 region: CASRTSGRSTDTQYF. CDR3 DNA sequence: TGTGCCAGCAGAACAAGCGGGCGCAGCACAGATACGCAGTATTTT.

This rearrangement joins TRBV9 to TRBJ2-7; perhaps TRBD2 as D (6 bases). CDR1 and CDR2 (germline): SGDLS, YYNGEE. This CDR3 is built from 15 residues. The ends were cut back, 0 bases at V and 5 bases at J, with 15 bases in the middle. CDR3 nucleotide sequence: TGTGCCAGCAGCGTAGTCCCGGAGGGTGCCCACGAGCAGTACTTC. Translation gives CASSVVPEGAHEQYF.

This clone was counted only a few times. This chain uses TRBV25-1 with TRBJ2-2; D may be TRBD1 (5 bases). CDR1 and CDR2 (germline): MGHDK, SYGVNS. The CDR3 is made up of 11 amino acids. Trimming stripped 8 bases from V and 7 bases from J, with 8 bases between. CDR3 bases: TGTGCCAGCCAGGGTTTCGGGGAGCTGTTTTTT. Amino acids: CASQGFGELFF.